Sequencing of this T cell receptor (beta chain) was carried out in a study of blood T cell repertoires in COVID-19. CDR1 LNHNV and CDR2 YYDKDF come from the germline V gene (reference sequence). V was trimmed by 5 bases and J by 0 bases, leaving 14 bases between them. This CDR3 has 16 amino acids. The sample holds a few counts of this clone. Per the original data handling: Amplified reference gene primers provided the basis for estimating nucleated cell counts. TCRdb's copy holds only in-frame clones and misses some; the assay was immunoSEQ multiplex PCR. That table gives V, J and clone size, and the DNA gave D and trimming. The sample contains fewer than 150,000 clones, less than 85% of which appear only once.

Sequenced: peripheral blood. The chain has TRBV15 and TRBJ2-1, with D tentatively TRBD2 (5 bases). The origin of this receptor is a woman older than 75 in a cohort sampled during active or convalescent COVID-19. In nucleotides, the CDR3 is TGTGCCACCAGCCTGGGAGTCAGACGCTCCTACAATGAGCAGTTCTTC. Translation: CATSLGVRRSYNEQFF.